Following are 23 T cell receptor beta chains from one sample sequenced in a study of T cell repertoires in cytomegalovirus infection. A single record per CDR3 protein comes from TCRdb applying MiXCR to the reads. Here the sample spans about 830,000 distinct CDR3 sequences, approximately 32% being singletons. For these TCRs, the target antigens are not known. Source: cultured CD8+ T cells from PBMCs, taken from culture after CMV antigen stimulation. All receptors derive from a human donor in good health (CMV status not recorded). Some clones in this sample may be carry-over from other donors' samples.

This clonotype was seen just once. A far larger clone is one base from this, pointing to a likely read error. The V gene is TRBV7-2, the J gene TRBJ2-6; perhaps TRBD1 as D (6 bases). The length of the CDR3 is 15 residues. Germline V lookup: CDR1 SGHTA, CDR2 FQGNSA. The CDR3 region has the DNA TGTGCCAGCAGCTTGACAGGCTCTGAGGCCAACGTCCTGACTTTC. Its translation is CASSLTGSEANVLTF.

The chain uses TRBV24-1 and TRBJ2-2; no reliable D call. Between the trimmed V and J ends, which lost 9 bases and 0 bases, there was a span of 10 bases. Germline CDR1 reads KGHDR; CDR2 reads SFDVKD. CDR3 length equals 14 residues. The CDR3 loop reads CATLGPSNTGELFF. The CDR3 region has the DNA TGTGCCACCTTAGGACCTTCGAACACCGGGGAGCTGTTTTTT.

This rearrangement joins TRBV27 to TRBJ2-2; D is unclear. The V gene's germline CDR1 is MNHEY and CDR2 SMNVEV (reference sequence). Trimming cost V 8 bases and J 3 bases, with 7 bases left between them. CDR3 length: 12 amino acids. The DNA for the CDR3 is TGTGCCAGCTTACGGTACACCGGGGAGCTGTTTTTT. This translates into CASLRYTGELFF.

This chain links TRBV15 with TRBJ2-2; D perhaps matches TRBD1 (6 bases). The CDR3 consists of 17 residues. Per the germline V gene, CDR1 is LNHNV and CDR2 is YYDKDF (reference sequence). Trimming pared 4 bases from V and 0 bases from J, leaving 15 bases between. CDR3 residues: CATSKNPGAANTGELFF. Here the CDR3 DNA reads TGTGCCACCAGCAAAAATCCAGGGGCCGCGAACACCGGGGAGCTGTTTTTT.

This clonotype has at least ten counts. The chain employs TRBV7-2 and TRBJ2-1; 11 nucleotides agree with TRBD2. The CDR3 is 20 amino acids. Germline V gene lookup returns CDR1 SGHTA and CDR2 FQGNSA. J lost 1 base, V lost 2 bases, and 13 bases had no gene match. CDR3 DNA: TGTGCCAGCAGCTTATATACTCCTGAACTAGCGGGGGTTTCCTACAATGAGCAGTTCTTC. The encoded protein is CASSLYTPELAGVSYNEQFF.

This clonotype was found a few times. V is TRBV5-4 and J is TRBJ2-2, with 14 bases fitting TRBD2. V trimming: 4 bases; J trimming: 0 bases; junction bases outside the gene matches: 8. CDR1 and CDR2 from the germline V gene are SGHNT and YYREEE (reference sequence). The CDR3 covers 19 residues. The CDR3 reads CASSGETSGGATNTGELFF. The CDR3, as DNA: TGTGCCAGCAGCGGGGAGACTAGCGGGGGGGCGACGAACACCGGGGAGCTGTTTTTT.

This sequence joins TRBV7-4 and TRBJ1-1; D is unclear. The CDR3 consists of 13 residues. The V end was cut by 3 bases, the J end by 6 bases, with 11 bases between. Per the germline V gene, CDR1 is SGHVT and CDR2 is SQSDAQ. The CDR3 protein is CASSFPGNPEAFF. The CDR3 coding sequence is TGTGCCAGCAGCTTCCCAGGTAACCCTGAAGCTTTCTTT.

The CDR3 is CASSLDSASRELGDKLGKQPQHF. The CDR3 DNA follows: TGTGCCAGCAGTCTGGACAGCGCCAGTAGGGAACTGGGAGATAAACTGGGAAAACAGCCCCAGCATTTT. The rearrangement joins TRBV12-3 or TRBV12-4 to TRBJ1-5; possible D gene TRBD1, 6 bases. V shed 5 bases and J shed 7 bases, with 42 bases lying between them. The CDR3 has 23 residues.

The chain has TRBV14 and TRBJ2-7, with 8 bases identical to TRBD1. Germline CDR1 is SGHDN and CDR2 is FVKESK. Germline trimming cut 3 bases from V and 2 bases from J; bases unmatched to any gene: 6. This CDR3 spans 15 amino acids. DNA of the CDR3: TGTGCCAGCAGCCAGCCCGGACAGGGCACCTACGAGCAGTACGTC. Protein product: CASSQPGQGTYEQYV.

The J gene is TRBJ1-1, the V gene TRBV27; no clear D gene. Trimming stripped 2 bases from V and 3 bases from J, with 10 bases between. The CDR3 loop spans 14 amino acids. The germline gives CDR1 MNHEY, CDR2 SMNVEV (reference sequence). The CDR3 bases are TGTGCCAGCAGTTTAAGTTCAACGGACACTGAAGCTTTCTTT. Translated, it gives CASSLSSTDTEAFF.

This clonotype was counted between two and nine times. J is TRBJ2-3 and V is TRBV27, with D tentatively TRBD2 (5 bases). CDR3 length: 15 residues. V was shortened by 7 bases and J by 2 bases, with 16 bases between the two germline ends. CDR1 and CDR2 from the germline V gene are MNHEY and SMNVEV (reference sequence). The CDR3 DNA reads TGTGCCAGCACCCCAATCACGGGAATCACAGATACGCAGTATTTT. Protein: CASTPITGITDTQYF.

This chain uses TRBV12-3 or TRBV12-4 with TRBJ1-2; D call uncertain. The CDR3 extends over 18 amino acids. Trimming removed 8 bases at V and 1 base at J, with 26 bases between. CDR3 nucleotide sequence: TGTGCCAGCGGAGCCTCTCAAATCGGCAGTCGCTATAACTATGGCTACACCTTC. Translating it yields CASGASQIGSRYNYGYTF.

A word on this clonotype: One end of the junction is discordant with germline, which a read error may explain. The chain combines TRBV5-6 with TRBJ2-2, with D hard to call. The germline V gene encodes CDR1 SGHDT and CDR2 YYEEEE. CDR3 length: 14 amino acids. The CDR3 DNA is TGTGTCAGCAGCTTGGCAGGAGACACCGGGGAGCTGTTTTTT. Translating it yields CVSSLAGDTGELFF.

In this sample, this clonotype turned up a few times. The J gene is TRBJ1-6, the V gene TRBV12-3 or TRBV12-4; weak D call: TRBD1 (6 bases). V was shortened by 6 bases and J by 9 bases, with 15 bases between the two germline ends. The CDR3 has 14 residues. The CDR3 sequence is CASSYRARGSPLHF. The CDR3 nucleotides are TGTGCCAGCAGCTACAGGGCAAGAGGTTCACCCCTCCACTTT.

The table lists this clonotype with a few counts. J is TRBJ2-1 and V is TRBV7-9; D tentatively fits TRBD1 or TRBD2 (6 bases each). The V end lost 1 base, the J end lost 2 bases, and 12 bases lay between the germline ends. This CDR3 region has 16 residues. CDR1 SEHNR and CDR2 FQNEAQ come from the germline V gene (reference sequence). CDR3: CASSLGQGRPYNEQFF. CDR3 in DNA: TGTGCCAGCAGCTTAGGTCAGGGGAGGCCCTACAATGAGCAGTTCTTC.

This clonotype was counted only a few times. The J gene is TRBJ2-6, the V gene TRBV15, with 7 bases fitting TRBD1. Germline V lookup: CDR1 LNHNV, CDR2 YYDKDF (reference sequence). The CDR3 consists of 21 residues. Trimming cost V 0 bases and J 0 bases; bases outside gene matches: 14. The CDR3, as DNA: TGTGCCACCAGCAGAGAAGGGCCGAGACAGGGACCCAGCTCTGGGGCCAACGTCCTGACTTTC. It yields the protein CATSREGPRQGPSSGANVLTF.

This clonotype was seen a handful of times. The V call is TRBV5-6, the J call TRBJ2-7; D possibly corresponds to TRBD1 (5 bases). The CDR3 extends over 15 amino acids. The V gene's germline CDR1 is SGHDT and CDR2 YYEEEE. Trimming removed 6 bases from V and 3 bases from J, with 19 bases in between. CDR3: CASTDREKVNYEQYF. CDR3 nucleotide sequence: TGTGCCAGCACCGACAGAGAGAAAGTCAACTACGAGCAGTACTTC.

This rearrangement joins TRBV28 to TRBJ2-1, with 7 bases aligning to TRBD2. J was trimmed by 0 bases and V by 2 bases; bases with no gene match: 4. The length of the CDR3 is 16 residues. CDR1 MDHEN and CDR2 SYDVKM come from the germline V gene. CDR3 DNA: TGTGCCAGCAGTTTAAGGGGCGGGAGCTCCTACAATGAGCAGTTCTTC. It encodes CASSLRGGSSYNEQFF.

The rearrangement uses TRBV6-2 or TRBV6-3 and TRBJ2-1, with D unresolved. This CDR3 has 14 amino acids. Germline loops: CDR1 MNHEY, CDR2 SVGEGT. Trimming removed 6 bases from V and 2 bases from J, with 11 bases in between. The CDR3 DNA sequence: TGTGCCAGCAGGCCCAGTGGAGCCTACAATGAGCAGTTCTTC. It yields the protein CASRPSGAYNEQFF.

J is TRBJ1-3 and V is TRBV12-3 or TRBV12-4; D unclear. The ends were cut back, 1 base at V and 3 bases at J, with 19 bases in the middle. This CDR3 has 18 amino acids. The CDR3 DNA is TGTGCCAGCAGTTTAGTACCGGTGCCTAGCCTCCTTGGAAACACCATATATTTT. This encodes CASSLVPVPSLLGNTIYF.

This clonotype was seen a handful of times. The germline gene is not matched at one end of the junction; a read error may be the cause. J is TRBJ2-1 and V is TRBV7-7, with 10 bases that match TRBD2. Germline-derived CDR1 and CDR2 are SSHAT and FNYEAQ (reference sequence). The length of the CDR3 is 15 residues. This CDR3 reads CASSLGLAGAHEQFF. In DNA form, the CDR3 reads TGTGCTAGCAGCTTAGGCCTAGCGGGGGCCCATGAGCAGTTCTTC.

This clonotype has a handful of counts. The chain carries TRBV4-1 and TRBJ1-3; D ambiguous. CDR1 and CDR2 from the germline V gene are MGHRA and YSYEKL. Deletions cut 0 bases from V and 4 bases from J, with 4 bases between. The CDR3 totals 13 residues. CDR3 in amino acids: CASSQDSGNTIYF. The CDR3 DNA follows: TGCGCCAGCAGCCAAGATTCCGGAAACACCATATATTTT.

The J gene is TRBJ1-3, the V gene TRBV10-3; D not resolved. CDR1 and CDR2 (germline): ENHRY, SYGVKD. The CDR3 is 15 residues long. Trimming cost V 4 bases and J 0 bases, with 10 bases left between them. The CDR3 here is CAISVWRSSGNTIYF. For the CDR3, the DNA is TGTGCCATCAGTGTATGGCGGAGCTCTGGAAACACCATATATTTT.